This is a list of T cell receptor beta chains from one sample in a study of blood T cell repertoires in COVID-19. The repertoire was sequenced with immunoSEQ multiplex PCR; TCRdb's copy has only in-frame clones and lacks some. The sample yields approximately 150,000 clones, around 82% seen once. Sequencing was carried out using peripheral blood. All receptors come from a woman aged 80 or older with acute or convalescent COVID-19. Both conserved end residues are part of each CDR3. The order of the fields is V gene, clone size, D gene, J gene, CDR3 DNA, CDR3 protein. The D gene is left open where the match is weak. Clone size is given for some rows only: seen once, a few or many times, or a class if the clone is expanded.

TRBV10-2,-,-,TRBJ1-1,TGCGCCAGCAGTGATATCGACAGCTACACTGAAGCTTTCTTT,CASSDIDSYTEAFF
TRBV2,-,-,TRBJ2-3,TGTGCCAGCAGTGAAGCGGCAGGCAGACGCACAGATACGCAGTATTTT,CASSEAAGRRTDTQYF
TRBV28,-,TRBD1,TRBJ1-5,TGTGCCAGCACCGACAGGGGGAGCAATCAGCCCCAGCATTTT,CASTDRGSNQPQHF
TRBV6-2/TRBV6-3,once,TRBD1,TRBJ1-5,TGTGCCAGCAGTGACGGGACAGAAGAAGTACCCCAGCATTTT,CASSDGTEEVPQHF
TRBV5-6,-,TRBD1,TRBJ1-5,TGTGCCAGCAGTTACTACAGGGGGTTCAATCAGCCCCAGCATTTT,CASSYYRGFNQPQHF
TRBV9,-,TRBD2,TRBJ2-3,TGTGCCAGCAGCGTAGTAACTAGCGGGGGGGCCTTCACAGATACGCAGTATTTT,CASSVVTSGGAFTDTQYF
TRBV6-5,-,-,TRBJ2-2,TGTGCCAGCAGTTTTGACTTTGCGAACACCGGGGAGCTGTTTTTT,CASSFDFANTGELFF
TRBV29-1,few,-,TRBJ2-3,TGCAGCGGGGAGGTCAATGCAGGGGATACGCAGTATTTT,CSGEVNAGDTQYF
TRBV30,-,-,TRBJ2-7,TGTGCCTGGAGCTCCTCACCAGGGAGGATCATGAACGAGCAGTACTTC,CAWSSSPGRIMNEQYF
TRBV5-1,-,TRBD1,TRBJ1-4,TGCGCCAGCAGCCCCGACAGGGTGGGGACTGAAAAACTGTTTTTT,CASSPDRVGTEKLFF
TRBV7-2,-,-,TRBJ2-1,TGTGCCAGCGCCCGGCGGTTGGCTAACTATAATGAGCAGTTCTTC,CASARRLANYNEQFF
TRBV4-1,few,TRBD1,TRBJ1-2,TGCGCCAGCAGCCGTGAGGACAGGGCATTCAGCTATGGCTACACCTTC,CASSREDRAFSYGYTF
TRBV6-2/TRBV6-3,-,-,TRBJ2-7,TGTGCCAGCAGTTACTCGAGGCAGGGGATGTCCTACGAGCAGTACTTC,CASSYSRQGMSYEQYF
TRBV28,-,-,TRBJ1-2,TGTGCCAGCAGTCGATGGGGCGACTATGGCTACACCTTC,CASSRWGDYGYTF
TRBV6-5,-,TRBD2,TRBJ2-5,TGTGCCAGCAGTTACTCCCGGGACTATCCAGAGACCCAGTACTTC,CASSYSRDYPETQYF
TRBV4-1,once,-,TRBJ1-2,TGCGCCAGCAGCTTTCACCCCGGACTAAACTATGGCTACACCTTC,CASSFHPGLNYGYTF
TRBV30,-,TRBD2,TRBJ2-5,TGTGCCTGGAGTGTAGTAGCGGGTGAGACCCAGTACTTC,CAWSVVAGETQYF
TRBV3-1/TRBV3-2,-,TRBD2,TRBJ2-1,TGTGCCAGCAGCCAACCTGGACTAGCGGGCGCCCGGAAGCAGTTCTTC,CASSQPGLAGARKQFF
TRBV5-1,few,-,TRBJ1-3,TGCGCCAGCAGTCGGGAGGGGAGCTCTGGAAACACCATATATTTT,CASSREGSSGNTIYF
TRBV18,-,-,TRBJ1-1,TGTGCCAGCTCCTCCTCGGGAGTGAACACTGAAGCTTTCTTT,CASSSSGVNTEAFF
TRBV6-2/TRBV6-3,-,TRBD1,TRBJ1-5,TGTGCCAGCAGTGGGGACAGCATTTATAGCAATCAGCCCCAGCATTTT,CASSGDSIYSNQPQHF
TRBV14,-,-,TRBJ2-7,TGTGCCAGCAGCCTTCTAAACGAGCAGTACTTC,CASSLLNEQYF
TRBV5-5,-,TRBD1,TRBJ2-7,TGTGCCAGCAGCTTGGTATTGGGACAGGGCCCCTACGAGCAGTACTTC,CASSLVLGQGPYEQYF
TRBV18,-,-,TRBJ1-2,TGTGCCAGCTCACCAGGAGACTATGGCTACACCTTC,CASSPGDYGYTF
TRBV4-1,-,-,TRBJ2-7,TGCGCCAGCAGCCAAGGGCACAGCCTCTACGAGCAGTACTTC,CASSQGHSLYEQYF
TRBV27,-,-,TRBJ2-6,TGTGCCAGCAGTTTTGCGGGGACCAACGTCCTGACTTTC,CASSFAGTNVLTF
TRBV15,-,TRBD1,TRBJ2-7,TGTGCCACCAGCAGAGGTTTCCCCGGGACAGGGGGCGACGAGCAGTACTTC,CATSRGFPGTGGDEQYF
TRBV5-1,-,-,TRBJ1-3,TGCGCCAGCAGCTTGGGCAGCGTCTCTGGAAACACCATATATTTT,CASSLGSVSGNTIYF
TRBV4-1,-,-,TRBJ1-1,TGCGCCAGCAGCCAAGTTCCAGGGGATACTGAAGCTTTCTTT,CASSQVPGDTEAFF
TRBV4-1,-,-,TRBJ1-5,TGCGCCAGCAGCCAAAGCTTAGTTAGCAATCAGCCCCAGCATTTT,CASSQSLVSNQPQHF
TRBV10-3,-,TRBD1,TRBJ2-7,TGTGCCATCAGGACCGGGACAGGGGCCGACGAGCAGTACTTC,CAIRTGTGADEQYF